Listed here are 10 T cell receptor beta chains from one sample, sequenced in a study of cytomegalovirus exposure and HLA in healthy donors. A multiplex PCR was run with 60 Vbeta primers and 13 Jbeta primers. Sequencing was performed with immunoSEQ multiplex PCR; in TCRdb, only in-frame clones are kept and a portion is missing. There are over 150,000 clones in the sample; just over 75% occur only once, and 1.4% to 1.5% lies in the top ten. Material for sequencing was PBMCs. These TCRs come from a woman between 25 and 40 years old in good health and CMV-seropositive.

In this sample, this clone turned up once. The CDR3 loop reads CASLRAGGSYEQYF. For the CDR3, the DNA is TGTGCCAGCCTGAGGGCGGGAGGGTCCTACGAGCAGTACTTC. The chain joins TRBV28 to TRBJ2-7, with 9 bases aligning to TRBD2. V lost 8 bases, J lost 1 base, and 6 bases stayed unmatched. The germline V gene has CDR1 MDHEN and CDR2 SYDVKM. The length of the CDR3 is 14 residues.

The V and J genes are TRBV7-8 and TRBJ2-3, with 8 bases lining up with TRBD1. J lost 1 base, V lost 0 bases, and 3 bases had no gene match. This CDR3 has 16 amino acids. CDR1 is SGHVS, CDR2 FQNEAQ, per germline. CDR3 DNA sequence: TGTGCCAGCAGCTTAGCGGAGGGACAGGGCACAGATACGCAGTATTTT. Encoded protein: CASSLAEGQGTDTQYF.

The chain links TRBV7-2 to TRBJ2-3; no clear D gene. This CDR3 has 15 residues. The germline V gene encodes CDR1 SGHTA and CDR2 FQGNSA. Trimming took 5 bases from V and 0 from J, leaving 12 bases between them. Written as DNA, the CDR3 is TGTGCCAGCAGCCCCCCCCTGGCTAGCACAGATACGCAGTATTTT. Translating gives CASSPPLASTDTQYF.

The chain has TRBV27 and TRBJ2-7; TRBD2 might be the D (6 bases). This CDR3 has 15 amino acids. The germline V and J ends were trimmed by 4 bases and 0 bases, with 13 bases remaining between them. Germline V gene sequence: CDR1 MNHEY, CDR2 SMNVEV (reference sequence). The DNA of the CDR3 is TGTGCCAGCAGTTCCCCAGCGGGCCCCTCCTACGAGCAGTACTTC. Protein sequence: CASSSPAGPSYEQYF.

The chain links TRBV2 to TRBJ2-2; D not resolved. The V gene lost 8 bases and the J gene lost 2 bases, with 12 bases spanning the gap. The CDR3 runs 14 residues. Germline V CDR1 and CDR2: SNHLY, FYNNEI. The CDR3 sequence is CASLESTNTGELFF. The DNA of the CDR3 is TGTGCCAGCTTGGAGTCGACTAACACCGGGGAGCTGTTTTTT.

This clone was counted a few times. J is TRBJ2-7 and V is TRBV19; 7 bases match TRBD2. J was trimmed by 0 bases and V by 7 bases; bases with no gene match: 6. The CDR3 contains 14 residues. Germline CDR1 is LNHDA and CDR2 is SQIVND (reference sequence). In nucleotides, the CDR3 is TGTGCCAGTAAGGCGGGAGAGGTCTCCTACGAGCAGTACTTC. Amino acid sequence: CASKAGEVSYEQYF.

The CDR3 DNA follows: TGTGCCAGCTCCCCCTTGGGGGGCGAGCAGTACTTC. Amino acids: CASSPLGGEQYF. The V call is TRBV18, the J call TRBJ2-7, with D perhaps TRBD2 (6 bases). CDR3 size: 12 residues. V lost 6 bases to trimming and J lost 6 bases, with 12 bases between them. Germline V gene data show CDR1 as KGHSH and CDR2 as LQKENI.

The chain combines TRBV7-9 with TRBJ1-3; 11 bases agree with TRBD1. V shed 7 bases and J 10 bases; nucleotides not matched to a gene: 6. CDR3 size: 13 residues. Per the germline V gene, CDR1 is SEHNR and CDR2 is FQNEAQ (reference sequence). The CDR3 nucleotides are TGTGCCAGCACTTCGGACAGGGGGCTTACCATATATTTT. Residues: CASTSDRGLTIYF.

The CDR3 bases are TGCAGCGTTGACTTACGGGAAGGCGGCTACACCTTC. As protein: CSVDLREGGYTF. The chain carries TRBV29-1 and TRBJ1-2; no clear D. The V end was cut by 3 bases, the J end by 8 bases, with 13 bases between. CDR1 and CDR2 from the germline V gene are SQVTM and ANQGSEA. The CDR3 runs to 12 residues.

This clone has just a few counts. CDR3 nucleotide sequence: TGTGCCAGCAGCTTTACCGCTAGCGGGAGTAATGAGCAGTTCTTC. Translating gives CASSFTASGSNEQFF. The chain carries TRBV7-2 and TRBJ2-1; 10 bases match TRBD2. Unmatched junction bases numbered 6, after V lost 3 bases and J lost 7 bases. The CDR3 extends over 15 amino acids. Germline CDR1 reads SGHTA; CDR2 reads FQGNSA.